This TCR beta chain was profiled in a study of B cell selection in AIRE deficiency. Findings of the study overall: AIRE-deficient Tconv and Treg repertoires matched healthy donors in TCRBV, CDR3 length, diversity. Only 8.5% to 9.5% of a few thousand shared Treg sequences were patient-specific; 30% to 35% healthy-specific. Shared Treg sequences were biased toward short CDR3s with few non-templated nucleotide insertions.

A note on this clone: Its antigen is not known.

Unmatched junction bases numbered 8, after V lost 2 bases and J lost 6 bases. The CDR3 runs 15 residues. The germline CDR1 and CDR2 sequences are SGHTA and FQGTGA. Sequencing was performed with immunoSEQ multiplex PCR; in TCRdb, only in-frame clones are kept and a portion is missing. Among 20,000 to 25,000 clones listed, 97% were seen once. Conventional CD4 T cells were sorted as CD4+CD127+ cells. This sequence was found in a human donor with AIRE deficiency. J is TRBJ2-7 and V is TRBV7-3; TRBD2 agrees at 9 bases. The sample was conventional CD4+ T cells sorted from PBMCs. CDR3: CASSLGGSGGSEQYF. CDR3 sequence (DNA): TGTGCCAGCAGCTTAGGAGGTAGCGGGGGCAGCGAGCAGTACTTC.